These 21 T cell receptor beta chains were sequenced from one sample in a study of cytomegalovirus exposure and HLA in healthy donors. A multiplex PCR was run with 60 Vbeta primers and 13 Jbeta primers. Produced via immunoSEQ multiplex PCR; TCRdb's table is partial and in-frame only. The data contain under 150,000 clones, roughly two thirds of them singletons. The specimen sequenced was PBMCs. The receptor set was obtained from a human donor in good health.

This chain uses TRBV7-8 with TRBJ2-2; D is perhaps TRBD2 (5 bases). V lost 5 bases and J 5 bases, leaving 12 bases between the germline ends. Germline V CDR1 and CDR2: SGHVS, FQNEAQ. CDR3 length: 14 amino acids. CDR3 sequence (DNA): TGTGCCAGCAGCCCTCTAGCAAGGACCGGGGAGCTGTTTTTT. Amino acid sequence: CASSPLARTGELFF.

The chain joins TRBV15 to TRBJ2-7, with D possibly being TRBD1 (6 bases). Germline-derived CDR1 and CDR2 are LNHNV and YYDKDF (reference sequence). Trimming pared 6 bases from V and 9 bases from J, leaving 18 bases between. The CDR3 consists of 13 residues. As DNA, the CDR3 is TGTGCCACCAGTAAGACAGGACCACAGAGGCAGTACTTC. Translation gives CATSKTGPQRQYF.

This clone has a handful of counts. The chain carries TRBV7-2 and TRBJ1-1, with unresolved D. Germline V gene lookup returns CDR1 SGHTA and CDR2 FQGNSA. This CDR3 is built from 13 residues. The V and J ends lost 1 base and 4 bases respectively, with 7 bases between them. The CDR3 loop is CASSLDEGTEAFF. CDR3 bases: TGTGCCAGCAGCTTAGATGAGGGCACTGAAGCTTTCTTT.

V and J are TRBV6-5 and TRBJ1-1, with D perhaps TRBD1 (6 bases). V gave up 0 bases and J gave up 3 bases, with 8 bases separating them. The CDR3 totals 14 residues. Looked up from germline, CDR1 is MNHEY and CDR2 is SVGAGI. CDR3 sequence (DNA): TGTGCCAGCAGTTACTCTGGGGGCTACACTGAAGCTTTCTTT. This translates into CASSYSGGYTEAFF.

The chain employs TRBV10-1 and TRBJ2-2, with D perhaps TRBD1 (7 bases). Trimming removed 5 bases at V and 4 bases at J, with 14 bases between. This CDR3 spans 15 amino acids. From germline, CDR1 is WNHNN and CDR2 SYGVQD (reference sequence). For the CDR3, the DNA is TGCGCCAGCAGTTCGGACAGGAGGGGCACCGGGGAGCTGTTTTTT. Residues: CASSSDRRGTGELFF.

This rearrangement joins TRBV19 to TRBJ1-1; 7 bases are shared with TRBD1. The V gene's germline CDR1 is LNHDA and CDR2 SQIVND (reference sequence). This CDR3 contains 14 residues. The V segment lost 5 bases and the J segment 3 bases; nucleotides outside the gene matches: 6. The CDR3 here is CASSPPTGYTEAFF. The CDR3 DNA is TGTGCCAGTAGTCCCCCGACAGGGTACACTGAAGCTTTCTTT.

This clone was observed a single time. The genes are TRBV7-9 and TRBJ2-4, with D perhaps TRBD1 (5 bases). The CDR3 loop spans 12 amino acids. Trimming removed 4 bases at V and 9 bases at J, with 10 bases between. Looked up from germline, CDR1 is SEHNR and CDR2 is FQNEAQ (reference sequence). For the CDR3, the DNA is TGTGCCAGCAGCTCAGGGAAGCGCATTCAGTACTTC. Its protein product is CASSSGKRIQYF.

The J gene is TRBJ1-2, the V gene TRBV11-3, with D unclear. This CDR3 is 12 amino acids long. Germline V gives CDR1 SGHNT, CDR2 YENEEA. V was clipped by 9 bases and J by 7 bases, with 15 bases between them. The CDR3 loop is CARREGSGGYTF. The DNA for the CDR3 is TGTGCCAGGAGGGAGGGCTCTGGTGGCTACACCTTC.

J is TRBJ1-4 and V is TRBV6-1; a possible D gene is TRBD1 (5 bases). Trimming took 11 bases from V and 7 from J, leaving 17 bases between them. Germline loops: CDR1 MNHNS, CDR2 SASEGT. The CDR3 contains 13 residues. The CDR3 sequence is CAGSRGRSEKLFF. CDR3 DNA sequence: TGTGCCGGTTCCCGGGGGAGAAGTGAAAAACTGTTTTTT.

V is TRBV9 and J is TRBJ1-1; tentative D call: TRBD1 (5 bases). The CDR3 covers 16 residues. The germline gives CDR1 SGDLS, CDR2 YYNGEE. V shed 3 bases and J shed 1 base, with 16 bases lying between them. DNA for the CDR3: TGTGCCAGCAGCGGAGAATCGGACAACCCGAACACTGAAGCTTTCTTT. As protein: CASSGESDNPNTEAFF.

This clone was observed a handful of times. The V gene is TRBV29-1, the J gene TRBJ2-3, with 9 bases matching TRBD2. J was trimmed by 4 bases and V by 2 bases; bases with no gene match: 10. The CDR3 covers 16 residues. The germline V gene encodes CDR1 SQVTM and CDR2 ANQGSEA. CDR3 sequence: CSVEPPSGAWADTQYF. The CDR3 DNA is TGCAGCGTTGAACCTCCTAGCGGGGCATGGGCAGATACGCAGTATTTT.

V gene TRBV7-2 combines with J gene TRBJ2-7; no firm D call. In germline, CDR1 is SGHTA, CDR2 FQGNSA. The CDR3 spans 14 residues. Between the trimmed V and J ends, which lost 6 bases and 3 bases, there was a span of 15 bases. The CDR3 region is CASRAKGVVYEQYF. CDR3 DNA sequence: TGTGCCAGCAGAGCTAAAGGAGTGGTCTACGAGCAGTACTTC.

This clone came up once. The chain combines TRBV7-8 with TRBJ2-5; TRBD1 matches 9 bases. Germline loops: CDR1 SGHVS, CDR2 FQNEAQ. This CDR3 comprises 13 residues. The junction had 4 bases not matched to a gene; V was cut back by 5 bases and J by 6 bases. The CDR3 region is CASSQTGGKTQYF. The CDR3 DNA reads TGTGCCAGCAGCCAGACAGGGGGGAAGACCCAGTACTTC.

This chain uses TRBV7-3 with TRBJ2-3; weak D call: TRBD2 (6 bases). Germline CDR1 and CDR2: SGHTA and FQGTGA. V was pared by 4 bases and J by 1 base, with 12 bases between. CDR3 length: 15 amino acids. This CDR3 is CASSSPSGGTDTQYF. CDR3 sequence (DNA): TGTGCCAGCAGCTCCCCCTCGGGAGGCACAGATACGCAGTATTTT. Supplemented by reference TRBV7-3 and TRBJ2-3, the full variable domain reads GAGVSQTPSNKVTEKGKYVELRCDPISGHTALYWYRQSLGQGPEFLIYFQGTGAADDSGLPNDRFFAVRPEGSVSTLKIQRTERGDSAVYLCASSSPSGGTDTQYFGPGTRLTVL.

The chain combines TRBV6-5 with TRBJ1-1; possibly TRBD1 for D (6 bases). This CDR3 contains 14 residues. The V gene's germline CDR1 is MNHEY and CDR2 SVGAGI. V was shortened by 5 bases and J by 5 bases, with 15 bases between the two germline ends. In DNA, the CDR3 is TGTGCCAGCAGTCCCAGGGGCTACGGTACTGAAGCTTTCTTT. It translates to CASSPRGYGTEAFF.

This clone occurred once. The chain combines TRBV27 with TRBJ2-4; 9 bases agree with TRBD2. V was pared by 1 base and J by 8 bases, with 3 bases of the junction left unmatched. The CDR3 length is 14 residues. Germline V gene sequence: CDR1 MNHEY, CDR2 SMNVEV (reference sequence). The DNA for the CDR3 is TGTGCCAGCAGTTTATATAGCGGGGGAGACATTCAGTACTTC. Its translation: CASSLYSGGDIQYF.

Details on this clone: The junction departs from the called germline gene at one end, perhaps through a read error. The rearrangement uses TRBV7-7 and TRBJ2-1; 9 bases align to TRBD2. Germline V gene data show CDR1 as SSHAT and CDR2 as FNYEAQ (reference sequence). The CDR3 runs to 16 residues. As DNA, the CDR3 is TGTGCTAGCAGTCTTAGCGGGGGCCCCTCCTACAATGAGCAGTTCTTC. Its protein product is CASSLSGGPSYNEQFF. Full variable domain (rest looked up from reference TRBV7-7 and TRBJ2-1): GAGVSQSPRYKVTKRGQDVTLRCDPISSHATLYWYQQALGQGPEFLTYFNYEAQPDKSGLPSDRFSAERPEGSISTLTIQRTEQRDSAMYRCASSLSGGPSYNEQFFGPGTRLTVL.

The rearrangement links TRBV2 to TRBJ1-3, with 9 bases that match TRBD1. V shed 4 bases and J 0 bases; nucleotides not matched to a gene: 7. CDR1 and CDR2 from the germline V gene are SNHLY and FYNNEI. The CDR3 is 17 residues long. The CDR3 DNA is TGTGCCAGCAGTGGACCGGGACAGGGATACTCTGGAAACACCATATATTTT. Its protein is CASSGPGQGYSGNTIYF.

This rearrangement joins TRBV6-6 to TRBJ1-2, with D possibly matching TRBD1 (6 bases). This CDR3 comprises 12 residues. CDR1 and CDR2 from the germline V gene are MNHNY and SVGAGI (reference sequence). Trimming pared 5 bases from V and 4 bases from J, leaving 8 bases between. CDR3 bases: TGTGCCAGCAGTGAGGACAGCTATGGCTACACCTTC. This gives the protein CASSEDSYGYTF.

This chain connects TRBV29-1 to TRBJ1-2; 9 bases align to TRBD1. Unmatched junction bases numbered 10, after V lost 0 bases and J lost 8 bases. CDR3 length equals 15 residues. Germline V CDR1 and CDR2: SQVTM, ANQGSEA. In nucleotides, the CDR3 is TGCAGCGTTGAAGAATTCGTACAGGGGGCTAGAGGCTACACCTTC. Its protein product is CSVEEFVQGARGYTF.

The chain couples TRBV7-3 to TRBJ2-1, with 15 bases that match TRBD2. CDR1 and CDR2 from the germline V gene are SGHTA and FQGTGA. The CDR3 totals 17 residues. V shed 4 bases, J shed 10 bases, and the junction held 11 bases outside the gene matches. The CDR3 region has the DNA TGTGCCAGCAGCTCCCAGGGGACTAGCGGGAGGATCGGGGAGCAGTTCTTC. This encodes CASSSQGTSGRIGEQFF.